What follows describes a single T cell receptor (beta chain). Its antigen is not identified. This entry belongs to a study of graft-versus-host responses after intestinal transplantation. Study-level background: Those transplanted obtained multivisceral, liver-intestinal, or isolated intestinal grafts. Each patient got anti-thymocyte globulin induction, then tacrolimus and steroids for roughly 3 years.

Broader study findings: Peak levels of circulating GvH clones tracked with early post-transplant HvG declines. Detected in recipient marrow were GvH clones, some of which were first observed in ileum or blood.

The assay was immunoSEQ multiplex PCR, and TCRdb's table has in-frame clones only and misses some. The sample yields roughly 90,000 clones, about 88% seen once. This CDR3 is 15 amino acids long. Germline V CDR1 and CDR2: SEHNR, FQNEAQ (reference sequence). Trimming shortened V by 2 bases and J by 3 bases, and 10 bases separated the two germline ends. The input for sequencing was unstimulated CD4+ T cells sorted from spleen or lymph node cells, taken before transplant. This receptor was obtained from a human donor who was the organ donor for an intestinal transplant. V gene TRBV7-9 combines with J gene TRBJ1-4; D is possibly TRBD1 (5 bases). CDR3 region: CASSLSLGPNEKLFF. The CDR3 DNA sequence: TGTGCCAGCAGCTTAAGTCTGGGGCCTAATGAAAAACTGTTTTTT.